This T cell receptor (beta chain) was sequenced in a study of T cells in Graves' hyperthyroidism and ophthalmopathy. Study-wide results and limits: In the blood, most expanded thyroid clonotypes above 0.001 appeared as well.

This clonotype has at least ten counts. Its matching antigen is unknown. The V end was cut by 6 bases, the J end by 5 bases, with 10 bases between. The CDR3 consists of 13 residues. Each diagnosis drew on symptoms, thyroxine, TRAb, thyroid ultrasound and orbital computed tomography findings. Amplification targeted TCR beta CDR3 regions from RNA transcripts. Initially, a first-round RT-PCR of the TCR CDR3 employed the HTBI primer set. In TCRdb, the multiplex PCR reads were re-called with MiXCR into one record per CDR3 protein. Of a few hundred thousand distinct CDR3 sequences in the sample, about a fifth are singletons; the top ten hold around 27%.

The chain is built from TRBV12-3 or TRBV12-4 and TRBJ2-2; the D is unclear. The sequence derives from a man aged 18 to 30 with Graves' hyperthyroidism. The sequenced material came from blood. CDR3 in DNA: TGTGCCAGCAGAGGAAGCCAGACCGGGGAGCTGTTTTTT. Translation: CASRGSQTGELFF.